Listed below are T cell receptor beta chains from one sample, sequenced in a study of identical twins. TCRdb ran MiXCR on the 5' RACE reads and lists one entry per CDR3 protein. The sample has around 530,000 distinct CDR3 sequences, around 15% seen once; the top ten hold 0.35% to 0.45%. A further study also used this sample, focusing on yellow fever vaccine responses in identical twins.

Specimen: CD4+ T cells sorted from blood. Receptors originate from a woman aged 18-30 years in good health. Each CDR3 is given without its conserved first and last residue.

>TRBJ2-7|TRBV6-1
ASDGQGQGSEQY
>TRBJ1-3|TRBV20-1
SARPISGNTIY
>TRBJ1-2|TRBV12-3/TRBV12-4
ASSLTAGRDGYT
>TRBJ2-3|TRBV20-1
SARGRREPGGDTQY
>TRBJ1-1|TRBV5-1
ASSSTDRVSEAF
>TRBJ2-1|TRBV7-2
ANPSGGTYNEQF
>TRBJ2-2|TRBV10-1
ASSESGGNTGELF
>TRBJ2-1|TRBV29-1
SVERGRTKNEQF
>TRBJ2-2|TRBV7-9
ASSFPGDRGNTGELF
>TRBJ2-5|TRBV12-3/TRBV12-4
ASRRTSGRLGETQY
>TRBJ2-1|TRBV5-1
ASSPTSGSWNEQF
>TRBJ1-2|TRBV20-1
SAAQGVNYGYT
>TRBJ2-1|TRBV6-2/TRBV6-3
ASSYFGLAGVGEQF
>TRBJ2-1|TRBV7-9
ASSPRLAESSYNEQF
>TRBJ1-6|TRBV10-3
AIMGSYNSPLH
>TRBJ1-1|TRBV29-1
SVEWVNTEAF
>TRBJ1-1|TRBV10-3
AISASGTVSTEAF
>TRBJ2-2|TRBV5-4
ASSADSGANTGELF
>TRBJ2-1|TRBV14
ASSQFRGPGYNEQF
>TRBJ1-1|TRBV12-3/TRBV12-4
ASSLEGPEAF
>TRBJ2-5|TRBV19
ASSRLTRLSEETQY
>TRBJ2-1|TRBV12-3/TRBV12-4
ASSRDRGKHTHNEQF
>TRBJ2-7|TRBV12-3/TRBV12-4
ASSFGPGGSYEQY
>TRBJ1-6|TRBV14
ASSQARRHPSPLH
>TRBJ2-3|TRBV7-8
ASSTYTNTPTDTQY
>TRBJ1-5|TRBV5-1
ASSLGGTGSSNQPQH
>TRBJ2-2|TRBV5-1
ASSRRDTSTGELF
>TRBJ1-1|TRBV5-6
ASSLATGGLQAF
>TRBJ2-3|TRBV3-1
ASSGRGTGGRTDTQY
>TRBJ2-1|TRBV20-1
SALSGYSYNEQF
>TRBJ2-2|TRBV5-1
ASSPGDTGELF
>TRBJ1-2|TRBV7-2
ASSTSRDRGGYT
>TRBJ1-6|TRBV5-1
ASSPGTAESPLH
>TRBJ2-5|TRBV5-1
ASSLCGMAETQY
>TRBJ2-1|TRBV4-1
ASSQLFGTSGGGYNEQF
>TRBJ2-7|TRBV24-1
ATSETGTSYEQY
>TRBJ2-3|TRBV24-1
ATSGRGLAGSTDTQY